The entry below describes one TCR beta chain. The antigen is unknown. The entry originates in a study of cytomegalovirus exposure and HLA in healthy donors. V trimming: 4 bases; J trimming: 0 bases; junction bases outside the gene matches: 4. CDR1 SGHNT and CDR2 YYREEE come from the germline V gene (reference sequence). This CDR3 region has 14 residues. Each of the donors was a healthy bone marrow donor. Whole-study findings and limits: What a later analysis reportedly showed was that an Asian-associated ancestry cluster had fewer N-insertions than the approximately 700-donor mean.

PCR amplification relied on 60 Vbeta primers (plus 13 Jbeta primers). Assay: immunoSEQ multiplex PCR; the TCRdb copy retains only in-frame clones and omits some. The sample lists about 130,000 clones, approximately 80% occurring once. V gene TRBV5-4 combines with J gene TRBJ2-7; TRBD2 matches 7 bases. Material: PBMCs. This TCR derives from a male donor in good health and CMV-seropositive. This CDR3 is CASSPREGSYEQYF. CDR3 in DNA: TGTGCCAGCAGCCCGAGGGAGGGCTCCTACGAGCAGTACTTC.